This T cell receptor (beta chain) originates from a study of OX40 agonist ivuxolimab in advanced cancers. Study as a whole: The drug used for patients, ivuxolimab, was an agonistic anti-OX40 (CD134) antibody. Study-wide results and caveats: The study observed clonal expansion of CD4+ and CD8+ blood T cells by week 6 at 0.1 to 3.0 mg/kg. It was not determined which antigens were specifically recognized by the peripheral T cells that had undergone clonal expansion.

This clone was seen repeatedly, ten times or more. The antigen is undetermined. Enrollment shut out patients with autoimmune disease history or systemic immunosuppression. The protocol was immunoSEQ multiplex PCR, while the TCRdb copy is restricted to in-frame clones and leaves out a portion. The table records 70,000 to 95,000 clones, about 91% of them present only once. Trimming cost V 6 bases and J 6 bases, with 18 bases left between them. CDR1 and CDR2 from the germline V gene are MNHEY and SVGAGI. The CDR3 loop spans 14 amino acids. This TCR was recovered from an adult with an advanced solid tumor such as melanoma, head and neck, liver or kidney cancer. The specimen comprised CD4+ or CD8+ T cells sorted from blood, sampled in a trial of the OX40 agonist ivuxolimab. The genes are TRBV6-5 and TRBJ2-7; perhaps TRBD1 as D (6 bases). CDR3 in DNA: TGTGCCAGCAGCTACCGGGACACCAGCTTCGAGCAGTACTTC. Translating it yields CASSYRDTSFEQYF.